This TCR beta chain was sequenced in a study of technical replicates of blood from a few donors. Only in-frame clones appear in the TCRdb table, and some are missing; sequencing was by immunoSEQ multiplex PCR. The sample consists of roughly 65,000 clones, about 90% of them appearing once. The CDR3 is 15 amino acids. Trimming took 0 bases from V and 0 from J, leaving 6 bases between them. Germline loops: CDR1 LGHNA, CDR2 YSLEER. Sequences were obtained from PBMCs. This chain connects TRBV4-3 to TRBJ2-4; D is ambiguous. The sequence derives from a human donor in good health. Some clones in this sample may be carry-over from other donors' samples. Written as DNA, the CDR3 is TGCGCCAGCAGCCAAGATCAGGCAGCCAAAAACATTCAGTACTTC. This translates into CASSQDQAAKNIQYF.